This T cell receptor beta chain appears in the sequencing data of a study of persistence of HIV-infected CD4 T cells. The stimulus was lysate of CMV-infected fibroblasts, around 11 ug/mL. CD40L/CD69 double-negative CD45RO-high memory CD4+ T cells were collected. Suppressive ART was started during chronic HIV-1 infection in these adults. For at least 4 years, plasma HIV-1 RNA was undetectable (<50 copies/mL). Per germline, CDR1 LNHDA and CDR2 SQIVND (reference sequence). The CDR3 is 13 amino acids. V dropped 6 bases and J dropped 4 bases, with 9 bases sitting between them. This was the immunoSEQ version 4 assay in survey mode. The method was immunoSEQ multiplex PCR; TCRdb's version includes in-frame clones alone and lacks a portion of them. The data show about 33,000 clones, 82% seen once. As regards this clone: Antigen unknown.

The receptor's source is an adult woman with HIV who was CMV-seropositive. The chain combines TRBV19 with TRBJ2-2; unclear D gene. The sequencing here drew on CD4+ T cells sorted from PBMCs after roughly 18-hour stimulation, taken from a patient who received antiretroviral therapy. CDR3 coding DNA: TGTGCCAGTAGCAACCGAGGCACCGGGGAGCTGTTTTTT. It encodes CASSNRGTGELFF.